In its sample, the clone carrying this TCR beta chain was seen many times. This entry comes from a study of T cells in Graves' hyperthyroidism and ophthalmopathy. CDR3 length: 15 residues. The V gene end was trimmed by 3 bases and the J gene end by 1 base; junction bases not matched to a gene: 2. Germline V gives CDR1 KGHSH, CDR2 LQKENI. Extraction of PBMCs used 8.5 to 10 ml of fresh peripheral blood. TCR beta CDR3 sequences were amplified from RNA transcripts. HTBI primers were the set used in a first-round RT-PCR of the TCR CDR3. TCRdb reprocessed the multiplex PCR reads with MiXCR, giving one entry per CDR3 protein. The sample lists fewer than 700,000 distinct CDR3 sequences; 15% to 20% were seen once.

This TCR was recovered from a woman under 40 with Graves' hyperthyroidism. The chain couples TRBV18 to TRBJ1-1; 10 bases match TRBD1. The specimen was blood. The CDR3 sequence: CASSPDRGPNTEAFF. The CDR3 region has the DNA TGTGCCAGCTCACCCGACAGGGGGCCGAACACTGAAGCTTTCTTT.